Presented here are 22 T cell receptor beta chains from one specimen sequenced in a study of T cell responses to AZD1222 COVID-19 vaccine. Sequenced by immunoSEQ multiplex PCR; TCRdb stores in-frame clones only, minus some. The sample yields tens of thousands of clones, roughly three quarters seen once. Source: peripheral blood, taken on day 0 of AZD1222 vaccination. These receptors came from an adult in good health.

The CDR3 loop is CASSVTGTGTYEQYF. Written as DNA, the CDR3 is TGTGCCAGCAGCGTGACCGGGACCGGAACTTACGAGCAGTACTTC. This rearrangement joins TRBV9 to TRBJ2-7; D possibly matches TRBD1 or TRBD2 (5 bases each). The CDR3 sequence is 15 residues long. The V end was cut by 2 bases, the J end by 4 bases, with 16 bases between. Per the germline V gene, CDR1 is SGDLS and CDR2 is YYNGEE.

V gene TRBV7-9 combines with J gene TRBJ2-5; D ambiguous. Germline assignment: CDR1 SEHNR and CDR2 FQNEAQ (reference sequence). The CDR3 extends over 12 amino acids. The V and J ends lost 5 bases and 5 bases respectively, with 9 bases between them. The CDR3 reads CASSGPGETQYF. The CDR3 bases are TGTGCCAGCAGCGGACCTGGCGAGACCCAGTACTTC. Filled out from reference TRBV7-9 and TRBJ2-5, the complete variable domain reads DTGVSQNPRHKITKRGQNVTFRCDPISEHNRLYWYRQTLGQGPEFLTYFQNEAQLEKSRLLSDRFSAERPKGSFSTLEIQRTEQGDSAMYLCASSGPGETQYFGPGTRLLVL.

This rearrangement joins TRBV5-1 to TRBJ2-7; D may be TRBD1 (6 bases). The DNA end favors TRBJ2-5, so the J call may be wrong. Germline CDR1 and CDR2: SGHRS and YFSETQ. CDR3 length: 14 amino acids. This CDR3 reads CASSRGRTEETQYF. The CDR3 DNA reads as TGCGCCAGCAGCCGGGGCCGGACAGAAGAGACCCAGTACTTC.

This chain connects TRBV2 to TRBJ1-2; D call uncertain. Per germline, CDR1 SNHLY and CDR2 FYNNEI. V was clipped by 8 bases and J by 9 bases, with 13 bases between them. The CDR3 length is 11 residues. CDR3 protein: CASGLTWRYTF. The CDR3 DNA is TGTGCCAGCGGGTTAACGTGGCGCTACACCTTC.

This clone has a handful of counts. V and J are TRBV4-1 and TRBJ1-1; maybe TRBD1 (5 bases). The length of the CDR3 is 14 residues. V dropped 5 bases and J dropped 1 base, with 11 bases sitting between them. From germline, CDR1 is MGHRA and CDR2 YSYEKL. CDR3 in DNA: TGCGCCAGCAGCAGGAGAGGGGAGAACACTGAAGCTTTCTTT. Translation gives CASSRRGENTEAFF.

The chain combines TRBV4-1 with TRBJ2-7; 8 positions match TRBD1. CDR1 and CDR2 (germline): MGHRA, YSYEKL. The V gene end was trimmed by 4 bases and the J gene end by 7 bases; junction bases not matched to a gene: 9. This CDR3 has 14 residues. The chain's CDR3 is CASSPGTGLGEQYF. The CDR3 DNA reads as TGCGCCAGCAGCCCTGGGACAGGTTTGGGTGAGCAGTACTTC.

The CDR3 DNA reads as TGTGCCAGCAGCCAATCTAGCTCCGGGGAGCTGTTTTTT. Protein product: CASSQSSSGELFF. The chain links TRBV3-1 (or the pseudogene TRBV3-2) to TRBJ2-2; D possibly corresponds to TRBD2 (5 bases). V dropped 2 bases and J dropped 6 bases, with 7 bases sitting between them. Looked up from germline, CDR1 is LGHDT and CDR2 is YNNKEL (reference sequence). This CDR3 has 13 amino acids.

The rearrangement links TRBV7-6 to TRBJ1-5, with a possible D match to TRBD1 (6 bases). The V end was cut by 3 bases, the J end by 0 bases, with 12 bases between. Germline V gene lookup returns CDR1 SGHVS and CDR2 FNYEAQ. The CDR3 runs to 16 residues. CDR3 in DNA: TGTGCCAGCAGCTTGGGGGGGCAGTTTAGCAATCAGCCCCAGCATTTT. This encodes CASSLGGQFSNQPQHF.

The chain couples TRBV7-7 to TRBJ2-7, with D possibly TRBD1 on 5 matching bases. Trimming took 3 bases from V and 1 from J, leaving 10 bases between them. The CDR3 runs 14 residues. The germline V gene has CDR1 SSHAT and CDR2 FNYEAQ (reference sequence). CDR3 nucleotides: TGTGCCAGCAGCTTGACAGTTTCTTCCTACGAGCAGTACTTC. Protein product: CASSLTVSSYEQYF.

The chain is built from TRBV2 and TRBJ2-3; D is undetermined. Looked up from germline, CDR1 is SNHLY and CDR2 is FYNNEI. With 4 bases removed from V and 2 bases from J, the gap between germline ends came to 1 base. This CDR3 is built from 11 residues. The CDR3: CASSVTDTQYF. As DNA, the CDR3 is TGTGCCAGCAGTGTCACAGATACGCAGTATTTT. Drawing the rest from reference TRBV2 and TRBJ2-3, the complete variable domain is EPEVTQTPSHQVTQMGQEVILRCVPISNHLYFYWYRQILGQKVEFLVSFYNNEISEKSEIFDDQFSVERPDGSNFTLKIRSTKLEDSAMYFCASSVTDTQYFGPGTRLTVL.

V usage is TRBV6-2 or TRBV6-3 and J usage is TRBJ1-5; D call uncertain. Per germline, CDR1 MNHEY and CDR2 SVGEGT. The V end lost 4 bases, the J end lost 4 bases, and 5 bases lay between the germline ends. The CDR3 has 12 amino acids. In DNA form, the CDR3 reads TGTGCCAGCAGTTTCTGGAATCAGCCCCAGCATTTT. Translation: CASSFWNQPQHF.

Note on this clone: Germline is not matched at one junction end, which may reflect a read error. V usage is TRBV4-3 and J usage is TRBJ1-2; D unresolved. The CDR3 length is 8 residues. CDR1 and CDR2 from the germline V gene are LGHNA and YSLEER. This chain's CDR3 is CASSRSLF. CDR3 DNA sequence: TGCGCCAGCAGCCGATCGCTCTTC.

The rearrangement links TRBV7-9 to TRBJ2-1; 7 nucleotides align to TRBD2. CDR3 length equals 14 residues. V trimming: 3 bases; J trimming: 4 bases; junction bases outside the gene matches: 3. The V gene's germline CDR1 is SEHNR and CDR2 FQNEAQ (reference sequence). In nucleotides, the CDR3 is TGTGCCAGCAGCTTGAGCGGGGAATACAATGAGCAGTTCTTC. Its translation is CASSLSGEYNEQFF.

This rearrangement joins TRBV4-1 to TRBJ2-3; 9 nucleotides align to TRBD1. The CDR3 is 16 residues long. V shed 6 bases, J shed 1 base, and the junction held 8 bases outside the gene matches. The germline V gene encodes CDR1 MGHRA and CDR2 YSYEKL. CDR3 DNA sequence: TGCGCCAGCAGACTCACCGGGACAGGGCGCACAGATACGCAGTATTTT. Amino acid sequence: CASRLTGTGRTDTQYF.

The chain employs TRBV5-5 and TRBJ1-2, with TRBD1 matching 8 bases. CDR1 is SGHKS and CDR2 is YYEKEE in the germline V gene (reference sequence). The ends lost 6 bases at V and 6 bases at J; junction bases unmatched: 7. The CDR3 contains 13 residues. The CDR3: CASTLGQGDGYTF. CDR3 in DNA: TGTGCCAGCACCCTCGGACAGGGCGATGGCTACACCTTC. The complete variable domain, with remaining parts taken from reference TRBV5-5 and TRBJ1-2, reads DAGVTQSPTHLIKTRGQQVTLRCSPISGHKSVSWYQQVLGQGPQFIFQYYEKEERGRGNFPDRFSARQFPNYSSELNVNALLLGDSALYLCASTLGQGDGYTFGSGTRLTVV.

The V and J genes are TRBV5-6 and TRBJ1-4; D unresolved. V lost 0 bases, J lost 8 bases, and 8 bases lay in between. There are 13 residues in the CDR3. The V gene's germline CDR1 is SGHDT and CDR2 YYEEEE. This CDR3 reads CASSLALIEKLFF. The DNA for the CDR3 is TGTGCCAGCAGCTTGGCACTCATCGAAAAACTGTTTTTT.

This chain joins TRBV14 and TRBJ1-2, with D possibly matching TRBD1 (5 bases). The germline gives CDR1 SGHDN, CDR2 FVKESK. V lost 3 bases and J 4 bases, leaving 9 bases between the germline ends. The CDR3 runs to 13 residues. CDR3 nucleotides: TGTGCCAGCAGCCACGACAGCCCCTATGGCTACACCTTC. This codes for CASSHDSPYGYTF.

The V gene is TRBV4-3, the J gene TRBJ2-1; D may match TRBD1 or TRBD2 (5 bases each). Germline V lookup: CDR1 LGHNA, CDR2 YSLEER. V lost 0 bases and J lost 3, with 9 bases in between. The CDR3 is 15 amino acids. The CDR3 DNA follows: TGCGCCAGCAGCCAAGATCGGGGCAGCTACAATGAGCAGTTCTTC. This gives the protein CASSQDRGSYNEQFF.

This clone was seen a few times. The chain has TRBV6-6 and TRBJ1-1, with no clear D. Germline CDR1 and CDR2: MNHNY and SVGAGI (reference sequence). This CDR3 has 12 residues. Between the trimmed V and J ends, which lost 2 bases and 9 bases, there was a span of 10 bases. The CDR3 spells CASSYKEIKAFF. CDR3 DNA sequence: TGTGCCAGCAGTTACAAGGAGATAAAAGCTTTCTTT.

The J gene is TRBJ2-7, the V gene TRBV7-2; 9 nucleotides match TRBD1. The CDR3 has 15 amino acids. V trimming: 5 bases; J trimming: 2 bases; junction bases outside the gene matches: 7. Germline CDR1 and CDR2: SGHTA and FQGNSA. The CDR3 nucleotides are TGTGCCAGCAGCCCGTCCGGGACAGGGACCTACGAGCAGTACTTC. Translated, it gives CASSPSGTGTYEQYF.

CDR3 amino acids: CASSPAGGGFTEQYF. The CDR3 bases are TGTGCCAGCAGCCCCGCGGGCGGGGGATTTACAGAGCAGTACTTC. J is TRBJ2-7 and V is TRBV11-2; 7 bases match TRBD2. Germline V CDR1 and CDR2: SGHAT, FQNNGV. After removal of 5 bases from V and 7 bases from J, the junction contained 14 bases not matched to a gene. This CDR3 region has 15 residues.

CDR3 DNA: TGTGCCGGAGGACAGGGGCCCTACGAGCAGTACTTC. Translating gives CAGGQGPYEQYF. This sequence joins TRBV2 and TRBJ2-7; 9 bases match TRBD1. The CDR3 contains 12 residues. After removal of 11 bases from V and 2 bases from J, the junction contained 4 bases not matched to a gene. CDR1 and CDR2 from the germline V gene are SNHLY and FYNNEI.